What follows describes a single T cell receptor beta chain. The source of the sample is a study of CD8+ T cells in alopecia areata. Background on the study: Among treated patients, oral tofacitinib was administered at 5 to 10 mg twice daily. Once tofacitinib had been taken for 6 to 18 months, 6 months off drug followed.

Treatment denoted: oral pan-JAK inhibitor, 5-10 mg twice daily. Lesional scalp punch biopsies and peripheral blood came from alopecia areata patients. The CDR3 is made up of 13 amino acids. The V gene end was trimmed by 1 base and the J gene end by 2 bases; junction bases not matched to a gene: 0. CDR1 SGHKS and CDR2 YYEKEE come from the germline V gene (reference sequence). cDNA serving as the sequencing template came from extracted, reverse transcribed RNA. Sequencing was performed with immunoSEQ multiplex PCR; in TCRdb, only in-frame clones are kept and a portion is missing. This sample has 150,000 or so clones, with 50% to 65% found just once.

This sequence was found in a human donor with alopecia areata. This chain links TRBV5-5 with TRBJ2-7; 7 nucleotides line up with TRBD1. Specimen: CD8+ T cells sorted from blood, collected at week 4, from a patient treated with tofacitinib. The CDR3 DNA reads as TGTGCCAGCAGCTTGCAGGGGGCCTACGAGCAGTACTTC. It is translated as CASSLQGAYEQYF.